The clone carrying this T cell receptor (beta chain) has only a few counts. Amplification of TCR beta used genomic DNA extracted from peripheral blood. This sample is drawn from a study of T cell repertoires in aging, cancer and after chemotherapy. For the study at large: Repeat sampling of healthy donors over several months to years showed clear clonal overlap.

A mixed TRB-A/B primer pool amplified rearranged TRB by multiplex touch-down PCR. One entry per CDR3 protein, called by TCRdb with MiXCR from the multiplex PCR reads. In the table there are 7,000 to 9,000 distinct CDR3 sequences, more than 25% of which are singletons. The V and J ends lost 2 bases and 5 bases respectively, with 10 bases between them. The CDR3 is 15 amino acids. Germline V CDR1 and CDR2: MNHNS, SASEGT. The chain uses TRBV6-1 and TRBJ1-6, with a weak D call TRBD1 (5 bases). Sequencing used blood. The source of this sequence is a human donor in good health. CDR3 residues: CASSEMTANNSPLHF. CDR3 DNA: TGTGCCAGCAGTGAAATGACAGCCAATAATTCACCCCTCCACTTT.